The rows below give T cell receptor beta chains drawn from one sample of a study of cytomegalovirus exposure and HLA in healthy donors. Assay used: immunoSEQ multiplex PCR; TCRdb lists only in-frame clones, some missing. This sample carries over 150,000 clones, 65% to 80% of them seen once, and the ten largest clones take about 4%. The sample comprised PBMCs. The receptors shown here come from a woman aged 40-49 years in good health and CMV-seronegative. Each CDR3 is given without its conserved first and last residue. For some rows the clone size is stated as once, few or many, or as a class when expanded; others skip it.

size,V,CDR3
-,TRBV5-6,ASSPQMIYEQY
-,TRBV5-1,ASSLTGAQETQY
few,TRBV5-1,ASSLLQETQY
-,TRBV11-1,ASSSLGGQNYGYT
-,TRBV4-1,ASSQGGDGLI
few,TRBV29-1,SVAVGGLNTEAF
-,TRBV28,ASSGGYGYT
-,TRBV5-4,ASSFDRSNTEAF
few,TRBV7-9,ASSFAAGATYGYT
-,TRBV5-1,ASSSQGAETYEQY
-,TRBV29-1,SVENLGQGVGGYT
-,TRBV19,ASSMNRGTGTYEQY
-,TRBV7-7,ASSDWSQETQY
-,TRBV7-9,ASSPHAAQY
-,TRBV10-2,ASSEWTGGTDTQY
-,TRBV20-1,SVVSNEQF
-,TRBV5-4,ASSVTSGGPYEQY
-,TRBV29-1,SAVAGAGEQY
once,TRBV5-6,ASSGTSGSITMEQF
-,TRBV10-1,ASSEGGREYEQY
-,TRBV11-2,ASTLTGKANYGYT
-,TRBV29-1,SVEAVRGYGYT
-,TRBV19,ASSIPHRGNYGYT
-,TRBV11-2,ASTQGGWGEKLF
-,TRBV9,ASSEQGHTEAF
-,TRBV30,AWSAPPGTFNEQF
-,TRBV13,ASSHSFAITDTQY
-,TRBV11-2,ASLRDTQETQY
-,TRBV6-5,ATRGGNYEQY
-,TRBV5-6,ASTWTHGGRRNEQF
few,TRBV13,ASRAQGGHGYT
once,TRBV6-5,ASSGRGADEQY
-,TRBV6-1,ASSEWSGGNTEAF
-,TRBV2,ASSEAGQTYEQY
-,TRBV7-6,ASSFQVNTEAF
-,TRBV5-1,ASRTGRNEKLF
-,TRBV28,ASSSTGWGQETQY
-,TRBV7-9,ASSLVRTGEGYT
few,TRBV7-2,ASSFDSSYEQY